The sequence of this T cell receptor (beta chain) was determined in a study of CD8 T cells in Susac syndrome. Points from the study as a whole: An acknowledgment was made by the study that its TCR sequencing and HLA analysis involved relatively few individuals.

On this clonotype: Its antigen is currently unknown.

The trim removed 1 base at V and 5 bases at J, leaving 9 bases unmatched. The CDR3 totals 17 residues. Germline V gene data show CDR1 as DFQATT and CDR2 as SNEGSKA (reference sequence). With random hexamers, roughly 0.5 to 1 ug RNA was reverse transcribed. By means of immunoSEQ multiplex PCR, TCR beta CDR3 spanning 54 Vbeta and 13 Jbeta underwent amplification. MiXCR was run by TCRdb on the immunoSEQ multiplex PCR reads, yielding one entry per CDR3 protein. The sample carries about 110,000 distinct CDR3 sequences, about 96% recorded once. The sequence derives from a human donor in good health. The sample comprised CD4+ T cells from PBMCs. The J gene is TRBJ2-3, the V gene TRBV20-1, with TRBD2 matching over 13 bases. CDR3 in amino acids: CSARGTSGGQRLDTQYF. In nucleotides, the CDR3 is TGCAGTGCTAGAGGGACTAGCGGGGGCCAAAGGCTAGATACGCAGTATTTT.